A single sample is the source of the 13 T cell receptor beta chains below, sequenced in a study of shared clonotypes between healthy human individuals. The data were produced by immunoSEQ multiplex PCR, yet TCRdb's version contains in-frame clones alone and is incomplete. The data contain about 1.1 million clones, around 82% of them singletons. Sequencing input: memory CD4+ T cells from PBMCs. Regarding subset: CD45RA-negative fraction. The receptors were sampled from a man aged 18 to 29 in good health. Some clones in this sample may be carry-over from other donors' samples.

This clone was detected a few times. The rearrangement uses TRBV18 and TRBJ1-4; tentative D call: TRBD1 (6 bases). The CDR3 length is 17 residues. V dropped 3 bases and J dropped 6 bases, with 20 bases sitting between them. Germline V gives CDR1 KGHSH, CDR2 LQKENI. The CDR3 DNA follows: TGTGCCAGCTCACCTTTACCCCCTAGGACAGAGTATGAAAAACTGTTTTTT. Translation gives CASSPLPPRTEYEKLFF.

The rearrangement links TRBV28 to TRBJ2-3; D is tentatively TRBD1 or TRBD2 (5 bases each). Trimming cost V 2 bases and J 5 bases, with 17 bases left between them. The CDR3 has 16 amino acids. Germline-derived CDR1 and CDR2 are MDHEN and SYDVKM. The CDR3 nucleotides read TGTGCCAGCAGTTTACCCGGCAGCCCGAGGGGAGATACGCAGTATTTT. Translation: CASSLPGSPRGDTQYF.

The chain employs TRBV5-1 and TRBJ1-1, with 9 bases aligning to TRBD1. J lost 2 bases, V lost 2 bases, and 4 bases had no gene match. Germline values: CDR1 SGHRS, CDR2 YFSETQ. CDR3 length: 15 amino acids. CDR3 sequence (DNA): TGCGCCAGCAGCTTAAGACAGGGGGGAAACACTGAAGCTTTCTTT. It codes for CASSLRQGGNTEAFF.

The chain carries TRBV30 and TRBJ1-5, with unresolved D. CDR1 and CDR2 (germline): GTSNPN, SVGIG (reference sequence). The CDR3 has 13 amino acids. The V and J ends lost 5 bases and 3 bases respectively, with 11 bases between them. The DNA of the CDR3 is TGTGCCTGGGCTCCGACTCCCAATCAGCCCCAGCATTTT. It encodes CAWAPTPNQPQHF.

The genes are TRBV7-2 and TRBJ2-7; no firm D call. CDR3 length equals 14 residues. With 0 bases removed from V and 2 bases from J, the gap between germline ends came to 8 bases. Per the germline V gene, CDR1 is SGHTA and CDR2 is FQGNSA. The chain's CDR3 is CASSLAGPPYEQYF. CDR3 sequence (DNA): TGTGCCAGCAGCTTAGCAGGGCCCCCCTACGAGCAGTACTTC.

This chain links TRBV7-3 with TRBJ2-3; 7 bases fit TRBD2. V lost 3 bases, J lost 6 bases, and 6 bases stayed unmatched. Germline values: CDR1 SGHTA, CDR2 FQGTGA. CDR3 length: 14 amino acids. As DNA, the CDR3 is TGTGCCAGCAGCTTTGGCGGGAGTCGGGATACGCAGTATTTT. As protein: CASSFGGSRDTQYF.

V usage is TRBV5-4 and J usage is TRBJ2-7; 12 nucleotides align to TRBD2. This CDR3 contains 16 residues. V shed 5 bases, J shed 0 bases, and the junction held 6 bases outside the gene matches. CDR1 and CDR2 (germline): SGHNT, YYREEE (reference sequence). The CDR3 coding sequence is TGTGCCAGCAGGCCAGGACTAGCGGGAAGCTCCTACGAGCAGTACTTC. Translated, it gives CASRPGLAGSSYEQYF.

The J gene is TRBJ2-7, the V gene TRBV30; D may be TRBD1 (6 bases). There are 13 residues in the CDR3. V was cut by 5 bases and J by 1 base, with 12 bases left in between. Germline values: CDR1 GTSNPN, CDR2 SVGIG (reference sequence). The CDR3 region has the DNA TGTGCCTGGGGTCTTAGGGGGTCCTACGAGCAGTACTTC. It codes for CAWGLRGSYEQYF.

In this sample, this clone turned up once. The chain employs TRBV19 and TRBJ2-7, with a tentative D call TRBD2 (5 bases). V was cut by 5 bases and J by 5 bases, with 10 bases left in between. This CDR3 comprises 12 residues. Germline lookup yields CDR1 LNHDA and CDR2 SQIVND (reference sequence). In DNA form, the CDR3 reads TGTGCCAGTAGTGCCCGGGAAAACGAGCAGTACTTC. Translation: CASSARENEQYF.

This clone was counted between two and nine times. The chain links TRBV4-1 to TRBJ1-4, with D perhaps matching TRBD1 (5 bases). V shed 2 bases and J shed 4 bases, with 14 bases lying between them. The CDR3 sequence is 16 residues long. Germline V lookup: CDR1 MGHRA, CDR2 YSYEKL. CDR3 sequence reads: CASSQSQGLGNEKLFF. CDR3 in DNA: TGCGCCAGCAGCCAAAGCCAGGGTTTGGGTAATGAAAAACTGTTTTTT.

The V and J genes are TRBV2 and TRBJ2-3; no clear D. The ends were cut back, 6 bases at V and 0 bases at J, with 16 bases in the middle. The CDR3 extends over 16 amino acids. The V gene's germline CDR1 is SNHLY and CDR2 FYNNEI. CDR3 DNA sequence: TGTGCCAGCAGACGTAGTGGCTTACCTAGCACAGATACGCAGTATTTT. Protein product: CASRRSGLPSTDTQYF.

CDR3 loop: CASSSPGLYWREGTDTQYF. CDR3 in DNA: TGTGCCAGCAGTTCCCCGGGACTATACTGGAGGGAGGGTACAGATACGCAGTATTTT. This sequence joins TRBV6-7 and TRBJ2-3; TRBD2 agrees at 7 bases. TRBV6-7 is an open reading frame, and its role is uncertain. Unmatched junction bases numbered 19, after V lost 4 bases and J lost 3 bases. This CDR3 has 19 amino acids.

This clone was picked up one time. This chain links TRBV7-2 with TRBJ2-5; D call uncertain. Germline V gene lookup returns CDR1 SGHTA and CDR2 FQGNSA. The CDR3 extends over 13 amino acids. Trimming pared 1 base from V and 4 bases from J, leaving 7 bases between. CDR3: CASSLGSRETQYF. The CDR3 nucleotides are TGTGCCAGCAGCTTAGGGAGCAGAGAGACCCAGTACTTC. Full variable domain (outside the CDR3, taken from reference TRBV7-2 and TRBJ2-5): GAGVSQSPSNKVTEKGKDVELRCDPISGHTALYWYRQSLGQGLEFLIYFQGNSAPDKSGLPSDRFSAERTGGSVSTLTIQRTQQEDSAVYLCASSLGSRETQYFGPGTRLLVL.